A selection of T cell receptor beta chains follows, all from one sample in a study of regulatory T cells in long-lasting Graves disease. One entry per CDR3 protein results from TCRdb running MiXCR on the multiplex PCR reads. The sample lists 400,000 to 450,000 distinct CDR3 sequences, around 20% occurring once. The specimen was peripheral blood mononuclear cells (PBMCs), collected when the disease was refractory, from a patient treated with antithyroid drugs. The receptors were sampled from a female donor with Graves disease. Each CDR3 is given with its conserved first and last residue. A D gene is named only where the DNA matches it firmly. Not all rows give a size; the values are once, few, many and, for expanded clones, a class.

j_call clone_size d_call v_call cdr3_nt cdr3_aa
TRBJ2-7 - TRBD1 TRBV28 TGTGCCAGCAGAACCGGGACAGGGAGTGGAGACGAGCAGTACTTC CASRTGTGSGDEQYF
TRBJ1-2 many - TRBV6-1 TGTGCCAGCAGTGACCCGGGCCTCTATGGCTACACCTTC CASSDPGLYGYTF
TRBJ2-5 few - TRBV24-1 TGTGCCACCAGTGATTTTCAAGAGACCCAGTACTTC CATSDFQETQYF
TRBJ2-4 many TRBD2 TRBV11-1 TGTGCCAGCAGCCTCCTCGGGAGGGGAGTCAAAAACATTCAGTACTTC CASSLLGRGVKNIQYF
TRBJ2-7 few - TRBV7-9 TGTGCCAGCAGCTTAGCATCAGACCTCTACGAGCAGTACTTC CASSLASDLYEQYF
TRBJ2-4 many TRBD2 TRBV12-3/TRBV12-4 TGTGCCAGCAGTCTCGATAGCATGCCTAGCGGGATAGCCAAAAACATTCAGTACTTC CASSLDSMPSGIAKNIQYF
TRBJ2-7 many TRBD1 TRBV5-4 TGTGCCAGCAGCAAGACAGGGAGCGACGAGCAGTACTTC CASSKTGSDEQYF
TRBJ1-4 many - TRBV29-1 TGCAGCGTTCAGTCCGGCGAAAAACTGTTTTTT CSVQSGEKLFF
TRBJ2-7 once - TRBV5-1 TGCGCCAGCAGCTGGGGTCTTCATTCGACCTACGAGCAGTACTTC CASSWGLHSTYEQYF
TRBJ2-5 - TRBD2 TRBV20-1 TGCAGTCCCCGTTCTAGCGGGAGGGCCGGGGAGACCCAGTACTTC CSPRSSGRAGETQYF
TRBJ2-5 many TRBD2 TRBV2 TGTGCCAGCAGTGCGGCTAGCGGGATAGGGTCAGAGACCCAGTACTTC CASSAASGIGSETQYF
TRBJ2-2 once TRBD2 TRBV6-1 TGTGCCAGCAGTACAACTAGCGGAGCGATTATCTCCGGGGAGCTGTTTTTT CASSTTSGAIISGELFF
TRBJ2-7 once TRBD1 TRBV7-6 TGTGCCAGCAGCTTAAAGGGACAGGGGAGTTCCTACGAGCAGTACTTC CASSLKGQGSSYEQYF
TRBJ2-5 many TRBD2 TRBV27 TGTGCCAGCAGTTTAAGGACTAGCGGGAGAATTGCGACCCAGTACTTC CASSLRTSGRIATQYF
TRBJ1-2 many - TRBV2 TGTGCCAGCAGTGAAGCGCCAAGGGTAGGCTACACCTTC CASSEAPRVGYTF